These 17 T cell receptor beta chains share one sample of origin, sequenced in a study of T cells in Graves' hyperthyroidism and ophthalmopathy. From RNA transcripts, TCR beta CDR3 regions were amplified. A first-round RT-PCR of the TCR CDR3 used the HTBI primer set. Each CDR3 protein is one row after TCRdb ran MiXCR on the multiplex PCR reads. Of around 350,000 distinct CDR3 sequences in the sample, 15% to 19% are singletons; the top ten hold about a quarter. The specimen sequenced was blood. These receptors all come from a woman between 18 and 29 years old with Graves' hyperthyroidism that later progressed to Graves' ophthalmopathy.

This clonotype was recorded a few times. This chain joins TRBV20-1 and TRBJ2-3, with 13 bases matching TRBD2. Trimming removed 4 bases from V and 1 base from J; junction bases left unmatched: 11. CDR3 length equals 18 residues. Per the germline V gene, CDR1 is DFQATT and CDR2 is SNEGSKA (reference sequence). The CDR3 loop is CSATHLGTSGIGTDTQYF. The CDR3 coding sequence is TGCAGTGCTACCCACCTGGGGACTAGCGGGATTGGCACAGATACGCAGTATTTT.

This clonotype was detected ten times or more. The gene calls are TRBV30 and TRBJ2-5; 7 nucleotides align to TRBD2. The ends lost 0 bases at V and 8 bases at J; junction bases unmatched: 9. Germline loops: CDR1 GTSNPN, CDR2 SVGIG (reference sequence). CDR3 length: 14 residues. The CDR3 sequence is CAWSVHGGRATQYF. The CDR3 nucleotides read TGTGCCTGGAGTGTACACGGTGGGAGGGCCACCCAGTACTTC.

The V call is TRBV7-9, the J call TRBJ2-3, with no clear D. V lost 2 bases to trimming and J lost 0 bases, with 6 bases between them. In germline, CDR1 is SEHNR, CDR2 FQNEAQ (reference sequence). The CDR3 spans 14 residues. The CDR3, as DNA: TGTGCCAGCAGCTTATCCCTTAGCACAGATACGCAGTATTTT. Residues: CASSLSLSTDTQYF.

This clonotype was seen a few times. The J gene is TRBJ1-6, the V gene TRBV28; no firm D call. V was pared by 6 bases and J by 9 bases, with 15 bases between. Germline CDR1 and CDR2: MDHEN and SYDVKM. The CDR3 loop spans 14 amino acids. The CDR3 sequence: CASRWTTSGSPLHF. CDR3 DNA sequence: TGTGCCAGCAGGTGGACCACGTCGGGTTCACCCCTCCACTTT.

A few counts support this clonotype. The chain combines TRBV6-2 or TRBV6-3 with TRBJ1-5, with TRBD1 matching over 8 bases. The CDR3 has 17 amino acids. V lost 8 bases to trimming and J lost 3 bases; unmatched junction nucleotides: 15. CDR1 and CDR2 (germline): MNHEY, SVGEGT. CDR3 amino acids: CASEKIGTGDFNQPQHF. CDR3 nucleotide sequence: TGTGCCAGCGAGAAAATTGGGACAGGCGACTTCAATCAGCCCCAGCATTTT.

This clonotype was recorded at least ten times. The chain uses TRBV3-1 and TRBJ2-2, with TRBD2 as a possible D gene (6 bases). V gave up 3 bases and J gave up 2 bases, with 13 bases separating them. The CDR3 sequence is 16 residues long. From germline, CDR1 is LGHDT and CDR2 YNNKEL (reference sequence). CDR3 nucleotide sequence: TGTGCCAGCAGCCATTCCATGCGGGGTAACACCGGGGAGCTGTTTTTT. Its protein is CASSHSMRGNTGELFF.

The chain carries TRBV24-1 and TRBJ2-4; tentatively, D is TRBD2 (5 bases). CDR3 length: 15 residues. V gave up 11 bases and J gave up 0 bases, with 16 bases separating them. CDR1 and CDR2 (germline): KGHDR, SFDVKD. CDR3 coding DNA: TGTGCCAAACCAAACCGGGAATTAGCCAAAAACATTCAGTACTTC. It specifies CAKPNRELAKNIQYF.

The chain's CDR3 is CSARDQVGGDTGELFF. In DNA form, the CDR3 reads TGCAGTGCTAGAGATCAGGTCGGGGGGGACACCGGGGAGCTGTTTTTT. The rearrangement joins TRBV20-1 to TRBJ2-2, with 8 positions matching TRBD2. CDR3 size: 16 residues. Unmatched junction bases numbered 6, after V lost 0 bases and J lost 3 bases. From germline, CDR1 is DFQATT and CDR2 SNEGSKA (reference sequence).

As to this clonotype: Being one base from a much bigger clone, this may be a read error. CDR3 in amino acids: CAGRVGGSDEQFF. CDR3 DNA sequence: TGCGCCGGCAGGGTAGGAGGGTCGGATGAGCAGTTCTTC. This chain joins TRBV5-1 and TRBJ2-1; perhaps TRBD2 as D (6 bases). There are 13 residues in the CDR3. Germline values: CDR1 SGHRS, CDR2 YFSETQ.

V usage is TRBV5-1 and J usage is TRBJ2-5; the match to TRBD2 covers 15 bases. Germline trimming cut 2 bases from V and 2 bases from J; bases unmatched to any gene: 16. This CDR3 comprises 21 residues. The V gene's germline CDR1 is SGHRS and CDR2 YFSETQ. CDR3 in amino acids: CASSLPLLDRTSGGGQETQYF. Here the CDR3 DNA reads TGCGCCAGCAGCTTACCGCTACTGGATAGGACTAGCGGGGGGGGTCAAGAGACCCAGTACTTC.

This chain links TRBV27 with TRBJ2-2; 15 bases align to TRBD2. Germline CDR1 MNHEY, CDR2 SMNVEV (reference sequence). The length of the CDR3 is 19 residues. V lost 5 bases to trimming and J lost 1 base; unmatched junction nucleotides: 8. The CDR3 is CASSGPGLAGGKNTGELFF. The CDR3 DNA reads as TGTGCCAGCAGTGGCCCGGGACTAGCGGGAGGAAAGAACACCGGGGAGCTGTTTTTT.

This chain connects TRBV15 to TRBJ2-5, with 8 bases that match TRBD1. The CDR3 is made up of 15 amino acids. Germline CDR1 and CDR2: LNHNV and YYDKDF (reference sequence). After removal of 3 bases from V and 5 bases from J, the junction contained 8 bases not matched to a gene. The CDR3 region has the DNA TGTGCCACCAGCAGGGCATTGACAGGGGCCGAGACCCAGTACTTC. Encoded protein: CATSRALTGAETQYF.

This clonotype was observed at least ten times. The chain links TRBV12-3 or TRBV12-4 to TRBJ1-1; 7 bases are shared with TRBD1. The CDR3 is 21 amino acids. The ends lost 6 bases at V and 1 base at J; junction bases unmatched: 26. Written as DNA, the CDR3 is TGTGCCAGCAGCGGAACCTGGGGGTTTGGGAGGGGGCGTGAAAAGAACACTGAAGCTTTCTTT. It codes for CASSGTWGFGRGREKNTEAFF.

This clonotype was counted many times. The chain links TRBV5-5 to TRBJ2-7; D may correspond to TRBD1 or TRBD2 (5 bases each). Germline CDR1 is SGHKS and CDR2 is YYEKEE (reference sequence). The CDR3 sequence is 14 residues long. Trimming pared 0 bases from V and 2 bases from J, leaving 9 bases between. The CDR3 here is CASSLGGTTYEQYF. Written as DNA, the CDR3 is TGTGCCAGCAGCTTGGGGGGGACGACCTACGAGCAGTACTTC.

In this sample, this clonotype turned up many times. This chain joins TRBV28 and TRBJ1-1; D perhaps matches TRBD1 (5 bases). V shed 3 bases and J shed 5 bases, with 13 bases lying between them. The length of the CDR3 is 14 residues. The germline CDR1 and CDR2 sequences are MDHEN and SYDVKM. The CDR3 is CASSLLTDGTEAFF. The CDR3 DNA sequence: TGTGCCAGCAGTTTGTTGACAGATGGGACTGAAGCTTTCTTT.

Only a few counts were recorded for this clonotype. This sequence joins TRBV28 and TRBJ2-2, with 10 bases matching TRBD2. Germline V gene lookup returns CDR1 MDHEN and CDR2 SYDVKM. The CDR3 is made up of 17 amino acids. Trimming removed 3 bases from V and 5 bases from J; junction bases left unmatched: 9. CDR3: CASSFGASGRATGELFF. The CDR3 DNA follows: TGTGCCAGCAGTTTCGGGGCTAGCGGGAGAGCTACCGGGGAGCTGTTTTTT.

This chain uses TRBV11-2 with TRBJ2-1; 16 bases line up with TRBD2. Germline V lookup: CDR1 SGHAT, CDR2 FQNNGV. CDR3 length: 16 amino acids. V lost 7 bases to trimming and J lost 4 bases; unmatched junction nucleotides: 4. This chain's CDR3 is CASKGLAGGVYNEQFF. In DNA form, the CDR3 reads TGTGCCAGCAAGGGACTAGCGGGAGGGGTATACAATGAGCAGTTCTTC.